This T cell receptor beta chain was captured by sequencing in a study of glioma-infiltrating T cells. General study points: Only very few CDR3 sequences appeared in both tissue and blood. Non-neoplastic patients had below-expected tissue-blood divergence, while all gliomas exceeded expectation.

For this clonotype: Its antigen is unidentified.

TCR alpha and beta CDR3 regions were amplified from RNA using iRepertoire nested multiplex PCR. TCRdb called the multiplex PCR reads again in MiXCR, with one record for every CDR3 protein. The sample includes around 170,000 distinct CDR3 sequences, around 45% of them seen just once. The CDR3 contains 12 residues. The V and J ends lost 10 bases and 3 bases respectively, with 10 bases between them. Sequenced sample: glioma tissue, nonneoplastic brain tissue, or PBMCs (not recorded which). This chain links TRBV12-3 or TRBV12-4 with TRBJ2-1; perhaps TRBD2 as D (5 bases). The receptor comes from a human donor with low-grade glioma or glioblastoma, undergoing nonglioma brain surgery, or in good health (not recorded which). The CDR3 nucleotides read TGTGCCACCTCCGGGAACTACAATGAGCAGTTCTTC. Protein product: CATSGNYNEQFF.